This entry describes one T cell receptor beta chain. Its antigen is as yet unknown. The data were obtained in a study of Tregs in tolerant kidney transplant recipients. Thawed PBMCs were FACS-sorted into unstimulated CD4+CD25+CD127- regulatory T cells, CD4+CD25- non-regulatory cells, CD4 and CD8 cells. Generated by immunoSEQ multiplex PCR, the TCRdb table keeps only in-frame clones and is missing some. The sample shows 85,000 to 95,000 clones, over 85% of them seen only once. General study findings and limits: Biological reproducibility was not directly addressed, but technical replication error appeared minimal. The most relevant donor-specific Treg TCRbeta repertoire apparently came from expansion with activated donor B cells. The small number of patients limits these findings pending further validation.

The specimen was CD8+ T cells from blood. The TCR comes from a human donor in good health.

The CDR3 is CSVETGASPSHEQYF. In DNA, the CDR3 is TGCAGCGTGGAAACAGGGGCGTCCCCTAGCCACGAGCAGTACTTC. The chain is built from TRBV29-1 and TRBJ2-7, with 7 nucleotides matching TRBD1. V shed 6 bases and J 5 bases; nucleotides not matched to a gene: 16. The CDR3 consists of 15 residues. Germline lookup yields CDR1 SQVTM and CDR2 ANQGSEA.